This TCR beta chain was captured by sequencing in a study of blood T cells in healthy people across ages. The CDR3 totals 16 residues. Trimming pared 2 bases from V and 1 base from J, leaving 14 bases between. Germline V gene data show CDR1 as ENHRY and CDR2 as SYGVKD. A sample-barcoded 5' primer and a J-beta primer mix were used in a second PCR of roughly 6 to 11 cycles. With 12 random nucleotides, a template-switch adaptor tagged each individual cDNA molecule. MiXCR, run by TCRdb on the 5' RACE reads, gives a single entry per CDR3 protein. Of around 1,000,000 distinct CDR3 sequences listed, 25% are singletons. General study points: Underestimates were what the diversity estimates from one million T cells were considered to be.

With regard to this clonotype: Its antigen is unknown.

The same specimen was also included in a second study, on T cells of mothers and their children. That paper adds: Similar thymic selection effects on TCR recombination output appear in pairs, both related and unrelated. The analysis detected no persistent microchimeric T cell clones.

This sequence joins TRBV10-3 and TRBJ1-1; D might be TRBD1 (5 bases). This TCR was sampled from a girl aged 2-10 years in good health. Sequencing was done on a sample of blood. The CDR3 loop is CAISEGAGRQNTEAFF. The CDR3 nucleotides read TGTGCCATCAGTGAGGGGGCCGGACGGCAGAACACTGAAGCTTTCTTT.